One sample yielded the 30 T cell receptor beta chains listed below, sequenced in a study of CXCR3-negative and CXCR3-positive naive CD8 T cells. The authors made the TRB cDNA libraries by 5' RACE using UMI labels. Reprocessing the 5' RACE reads, TCRdb reports a single entry for every CDR3 protein and omits DNA. This listing includes around 41,000 distinct CDR3 sequences. The sample comprised memory CD8+ T cells from blood. These receptors originate from a human donor in good health. Some clones in this sample may be carry-over from other donors' samples.

This chain connects TRBV20-1 to TRBJ2-2; the D call of TRBD1 rests on TCRdb alone, since no DNA is present to check it. The CDR3 has 14 amino acids. The germline CDR1 and CDR2 sequences are DFQATT and SNEGSKA (reference sequence). The CDR3: CSARGVSNTGELFF.

The genes are TRBV27 and TRBJ2-7; the D call from TCRdb, TRBD1, cannot be confirmed without DNA. This CDR3 region has 12 residues. Germline CDR1 MNHEY, CDR2 SMNVEV (reference sequence). The chain's CDR3 is CASSSPGNEQYF.

This CDR3 reads CASSLIHLVPYTGELFF. The gene calls are TRBV11-2 and TRBJ2-2; the TCRdb call, TRBD2, lacks DNA for checking. The V gene's germline CDR1 is SGHAT and CDR2 FQNNGV. The CDR3 runs to 17 residues.

The chain joins TRBV6-6 to TRBJ2-2. The CDR3 has 19 residues. Germline lookup yields CDR1 MNHNY and CDR2 SVGAGI (reference sequence). The CDR3 protein is CASTLTTAIVQQNTGELFF.

Considering frequency, this clonotype is medium-sized. The V gene is TRBV27, the J gene TRBJ2-7; TCRdb indicates TRBD1, and absent DNA this call remains unverified. Germline-derived CDR1 and CDR2 are MNHEY and SMNVEV (reference sequence). The CDR3 is made up of 16 amino acids. CDR3 region: CASSLSYGGGTYEQYF.

The chain has TRBV6-2 or TRBV6-3 and TRBJ2-1; the TRBD2 assignment by TCRdb is unverifiable without DNA. The CDR3 is made up of 18 amino acids. CDR1 is MNHEY and CDR2 is SVGEGT in the germline V gene. CDR3 loop: CASTRASGGARAYNEQFF.

The chain carries TRBV13 and TRBJ2-7. The CDR3 contains 14 residues. Germline CDR1 and CDR2: PRHDT and FYEKMQ (reference sequence). CDR3: CASSSRQGTYEQYF. Together with reference TRBV13 and TRBJ2-7, the CDR3 gives the full variable domain: AAGVIQSPRHLIKEKRETATLKCYPIPRHDTVYWYQQGPGQDPQFLISFYEKMQSDKGSIPDRFSAQQFSDYHSELNMSSLELGDSALYFCASSSRQGTYEQYFGPGTRLTVT.

CDR3: CATTSGVGQPQHF. V gene TRBV15 combines with J gene TRBJ1-5; TCRdb's assignment of TRBD1 cannot be checked, as there is no DNA. Germline V gives CDR1 LNHNV, CDR2 YYDKDF (reference sequence). CDR3 length equals 13 residues.

This rearrangement joins TRBV7-8 to TRBJ2-1; the TCRdb D gene call, TRBD1, has no DNA to confirm it. The CDR3 sequence is 16 residues long. Germline CDR1 reads SGHVS; CDR2 reads FQNEAQ. The CDR3 loop is CASSPRGGGFRNEQFF. Together with reference TRBV7-8 and TRBJ2-1, the CDR3 gives the full variable domain: GAGVSQSPRYKVAKRGQDVALRCDPISGHVSLFWYQQALGQGPEFLTYFQNEAQLDKSGLPSDRFFAERPEGSVSTLKIQRTQQEDSAVYLCASSPRGGGFRNEQFFGPGTRLTVL.

This chain uses TRBV10-3 with TRBJ2-5. Germline loops: CDR1 ENHRY, CDR2 SYGVKD. The CDR3 is 12 amino acids. CDR3 region: CAISDFEETQYF.

The CDR3 reads CASSEGATVADTQYF. The gene calls are TRBV6-4 and TRBJ2-3; as DNA is missing, the TRBD1 call by TCRdb cannot be tested. Germline CDR1 is MRHNA and CDR2 is SNTAGT. The length of the CDR3 is 15 residues.

By frequency, this clonotype registers medium-sized (0.01 to 0.1%). The chain employs TRBV7-9 and TRBJ1-4; TCRdb's assignment of TRBD1 cannot be checked, as there is no DNA. CDR1 and CDR2 from the germline V gene are SEHNR and FQNEAQ (reference sequence). This CDR3 is 15 amino acids long. Here the CDR3 reads CASSQDGERNEKLFF.

The rearrangement links TRBV11-2 to TRBJ2-1; no DNA is available, so the TRBD1 call from TCRdb remains unchecked. Per the germline V gene, CDR1 is SGHAT and CDR2 is FQNNGV. The CDR3 runs to 13 residues. CDR3: CASSPGRLNEQFF.

The gene calls are TRBV29-1 and TRBJ2-2; TCRdb gives TRBD2 as the D gene, but with no DNA this cannot be confirmed. Germline V CDR1 and CDR2: SQVTM, ANQGSEA. CDR3 length: 15 residues. This CDR3 is CSVAGGPRSTGELFF.

The chain joins TRBV9 to TRBJ1-1; as DNA is missing, the TRBD1 call by TCRdb cannot be tested. CDR1 and CDR2 from the germline V gene are SGDLS and YYNGEE. This CDR3 is 14 amino acids long. CDR3 amino acids: CASSDIAGGAEAFF.

This chain uses TRBV15 with TRBJ2-6; TCRdb outputs TRBD1, but without DNA this stays unchecked. Per germline, CDR1 LNHNV and CDR2 YYDKDF (reference sequence). This CDR3 contains 16 residues. CDR3 sequence reads: CATSRETGSGANVLTF.

J is TRBJ2-2 and V is TRBV29-1. The germline V gene encodes CDR1 SQVTM and CDR2 ANQGSEA. The CDR3 covers 12 residues. The CDR3 here is CSVLLSTGELFF.

The V call is TRBV6-1, the J call TRBJ1-5. This CDR3 is built from 15 residues. CDR1 and CDR2 (germline): MNHNS, SASEGT. CDR3 loop: CASSEAGLSNQPQHF.

The V call is TRBV7-2, the J call TRBJ2-7; TCRdb calls TRBD1, which cannot be checked without DNA. Germline CDR1 is SGHTA and CDR2 is FQGNSA. The length of the CDR3 is 14 residues. CDR3: CAGSLDRAFYEQYF. Full variable domain (missing parts from reference TRBV7-2 and TRBJ2-7): GAGVSQSPSNKVTEKGKDVELRCDPISGHTALYWYRQSLGQGLEFLIYFQGNSAPDKSGLPSDRFSAERTGGSVSTLTIQRTQQEDSAVYLCAGSLDRAFYEQYFGPGTRLTVT.

The rearrangement joins TRBV11-2 to TRBJ2-7; TCRdb proposes TRBD1, but this gene call is untestable without DNA. This CDR3 is 15 amino acids long. Germline CDR1 reads SGHAT; CDR2 reads FQNNGV. The CDR3 region is CASSEIPRRIYEQYF.

The V gene is TRBV7-3, the J gene TRBJ2-3; TCRdb proposes TRBD2, but this gene call is untestable without DNA. The CDR3 runs to 16 residues. Per germline, CDR1 SGHTA and CDR2 FQGTGA. CDR3 sequence: CASSSIGGGPADTQYF.

This chain joins TRBV7-2 and TRBJ2-1; with no DNA, the TCRdb D assignment of TRBD1 cannot be verified. Per the germline V gene, CDR1 is SGHTA and CDR2 is FQGNSA. This CDR3 contains 14 residues. The CDR3 spells CASSYTGGNNEQFF.

V is TRBV10-3 and J is TRBJ2-7. CDR3 size: 14 residues. CDR1 and CDR2 from the germline V gene are ENHRY and SYGVKD. The CDR3 reads CATEGAGATYEQYF.

V usage is TRBV20-1 and J usage is TRBJ2-7; the D gene TCRdb calls, TRBD2, cannot be checked with no DNA. Germline CDR1 DFQATT, CDR2 SNEGSKA (reference sequence). This CDR3 region has 15 residues. The CDR3 is CSSLGLVSFSYEQYF.

This chain uses TRBV7-9 with TRBJ1-1; TCRdb selects TRBD1, and the lack of DNA leaves this call unchecked. Germline V gives CDR1 SEHNR, CDR2 FQNEAQ (reference sequence). The length of the CDR3 is 15 residues. The CDR3 here is CASSPPGTGGTEAFF.

The chain couples TRBV5-1 to TRBJ1-6; TCRdb names TRBD1, which stays unverified in the absence of DNA. The germline CDR1 and CDR2 sequences are SGHRS and YFSETQ. The length of the CDR3 is 14 residues. CDR3 residues: CASTGANRESPLHF.

The CDR3: CSVNEGTAGYEQYF. The V gene is TRBV29-1, the J gene TRBJ2-7; there is no DNA to check the TCRdb D call of TRBD1. The CDR3 is 14 residues long. Germline lookup yields CDR1 SQVTM and CDR2 ANQGSEA.

The gene calls are TRBV4-1 and TRBJ2-3. Germline assignment: CDR1 MGHRA and CDR2 YSYEKL. This CDR3 is 14 amino acids long. CDR3 in amino acids: CASSQDPGTDTQYF.

The CDR3 sequence is CASGGPLSGANVLTF. This chain uses TRBV6-2 or TRBV6-3 with TRBJ2-6; TCRdb calls TRBD1, which cannot be checked without DNA. The CDR3 contains 15 residues. Looked up from germline, CDR1 is MNHEY and CDR2 is SVGEGT.

This chain links TRBV7-9 with TRBJ1-1. The germline V gene has CDR1 SEHNR and CDR2 FQNEAQ (reference sequence). The CDR3 extends over 15 amino acids. The CDR3 region is CASSLAWGGETEAFF.